This is a list of T cell receptor beta chains from one sample in a study of lymphopenia after photon versus proton radiotherapy. The table came from immunoSEQ multiplex PCR; TCRdb's copy has only in-frame clones and leaves some out. The table has about 61,000 clones, around 85% seen once; the top ten hold roughly 2.3%. The material sequenced was peripheral blood, taken from a patient treated with photon-based radiotherapy. The receptor source for this set is a man between 40 and 49 years old with gastric cancer. Each CDR3 is given with its conserved first and last residue. The order of the fields is J gene, CDR3 length, V gene, clone size, D gene, CDR3 protein, CDR3 DNA. D genes are given only for firm matches. Not all rows give a size; the values are once, few, many and, for expanded clones, a class.

>TRBJ2-1|15|TRBV5-4|.|.
CASSLGGVSYNEQFF
TGTGCCAGCAGCTTGGGGGGGGTCTCCTACAATGAGCAGTTCTTC
>TRBJ1-1|14|TRBV7-9|.|.
CASSSRGGNTEAFF
TGTGCCAGCAGCTCCCGAGGGGGGAACACTGAAGCTTTCTTT
>TRBJ2-5|15|TRBV10-3|.|TRBD1
CAISSGTGSQETQYF
TGTGCCATCAGTTCCGGGACAGGGTCTCAAGAGACCCAGTACTTC
>TRBJ1-5|14|TRBV19|.|.
CASSMNSAAQPQHF
TGTGCCAGTAGTATGAACAGCGCGGCTCAGCCCCAGCATTTT
>TRBJ2-2|13|TRBV14|.|.
CASSQATWGELFF
TGTGCCAGCAGCCAGGCAACCTGGGGGGAGCTGTTTTTT
>TRBJ1-2|15|TRBV19|once|.
CATSKGSGGDNGYTF
TGTGCCACTAGCAAAGGGAGTGGGGGCGATAATGGCTACACCTTC
>TRBJ1-6|12|TRBV30|few|.
CAWSVGISPLHF
TGTGCCTGGAGTGTGGGGATCTCACCCCTCCACTTT
>TRBJ1-3|18|TRBV9|.|.
CASSVGVGGHYSGNTIYF
TGTGCCAGCAGCGTAGGAGTTGGAGGGCACTATTCTGGAAACACCATATATTTT
>TRBJ2-3|13|TRBV29-1|.|.
CSVEPGSTDTQYF
TGCAGCGTTGAACCAGGAAGCACAGATACGCAGTATTTT
>TRBJ1-4|15|TRBV7-2|.|.
CASSLGGSFNEKLFF
TGTGCCAGCAGCTTAGGCGGCAGTTTTAATGAAAAACTGTTTTTT
>TRBJ1-5|13|TRBV6-1|.|.
CASSASDRQPQHF
TGTGCCAGCAGTGCCTCAGATCGACAGCCCCAGCATTTT
>TRBJ2-3|13|TRBV9|.|TRBD2
CASGGGNTDTQYF
TGTGCCAGCGGGGGAGGGAACACAGATACGCAGTATTTT
>TRBJ2-7|12|TRBV19|.|TRBD1
CASSISGQEQYF
TGTGCCAGTAGTATTTCGGGACAGGAGCAGTACTTC
>TRBJ2-3|15|TRBV7-6|.|TRBD2
CASSLAAGGTDTQYF
TGTGCCAGCAGCTTAGCGGCGGGGGGCACAGATACGCAGTATTTT
>TRBJ2-7|13|TRBV9|once|TRBD1
CASSYGQGSEQYF
TGTGCCAGCAGCTACGGACAGGGGAGCGAGCAGTACTTC
>TRBJ2-7|17|TRBV5-6|.|.
CASSLVALGPLSYEQYF
TGTGCCAGCAGCTTGGTGGCGTTGGGACCCCTCTCCTACGAGCAGTACTTC
>TRBJ1-1|13|TRBV7-6|.|TRBD1
CASRQGMNTEAFF
TGTGCCAGTAGACAGGGAATGAACACTGAAGCTTTCTTT
>TRBJ1-4|15|TRBV5-1|.|.
CASSSTVATNEKLFF
TGCGCCAGCAGCTCGACGGTTGCAACTAATGAAAAACTGTTTTTT
>TRBJ2-5|14|TRBV11-2|.|.
CASSFRDIPETQYF
TGTGCCAGCAGCTTCAGGGACATTCCAGAGACCCAGTACTTC
>TRBJ2-3|13|TRBV6-5|few|.
CASNQATEDTQYF
TGTGCCAGCAACCAGGCAACAGAAGATACGCAGTATTTT
>TRBJ2-2|17|TRBV5-1|once|.
CASSHGGWAQGTGELFF
TGCGCCAGCAGCCACGGTGGGTGGGCCCAAGGGACCGGGGAGCTGTTTTTT
>TRBJ1-2|15|TRBV2|.|TRBD1
CASSDIRDRQNGYTF
TGTGCCAGCAGTGACATCCGGGACAGACAGAATGGCTACACCTTC